The rows below give T cell receptor beta chains drawn from one sample of a study of CD4 T cells in relation to SARS-CoV-2 and coronaviruses. Here immunoSEQ multiplex PCR was the method, and the copy in TCRdb shows in-frame clones only, minus some. The sample yields about 60,000 clones, approximately 94% seen once. The sample taken for sequencing was naive CD4+ T cells from PBMCs. These receptors all stem from a human donor in good health. Each CDR3 is given without its conserved first and last residue.

V gene | CDR3 protein
TRBV3-1/TRBV3-2 | ASSQRLSLALYEQY
TRBV11-2 | ASSDHGPGNTIY
TRBV5-1 | ASSWTGSAGGPYYGYT
TRBV9 | ASSVVGRSGEQY
TRBV19 | ASSIGRGGRSTGELF
TRBV19 | ASSIFVVGQGASYEQY
TRBV5-1 | ASSLVGGGSSGANVLT
TRBV24-1 | ATSDLRAGGAYNEQF
TRBV18 | ASSPQGGLSNQPQH
TRBV7-9 | ASSQRDRGFSGNTIY
TRBV29-1 | SGQHSTGELF
TRBV28 | ASSEGLDTLY
TRBV6-5 | ASRRGTGYEQY
TRBV2 | ASSRQENQPQH
TRBV4-1 | ASSQVRQLHPSGNTIY
TRBV4-2 | ASSQATSGAYEQY
TRBV2 | ASHAGQGNEKLF
TRBV6-5 | ASSYLGAYEQY
TRBV29-1 | SVAPREAGSYEQY
TRBV5-1 | ASCTNSNTGELF
TRBV10-1 | ASSDTSGKTYEQY
TRBV5-1 | ASFGGPSNTEAF
TRBV21-1 | ASSKVGRLSGANVLT
TRBV6-4 | ASSDSKTCPQLLSSYNSPLH
TRBV4-1 | ASSQDGTSGTDTQY
TRBV5-1 | ASSFASGTSGIAPPDEQF
TRBV7-9 | ASSRPPGFNEQF
TRBV7-3 | ASSLNAGASNEQF